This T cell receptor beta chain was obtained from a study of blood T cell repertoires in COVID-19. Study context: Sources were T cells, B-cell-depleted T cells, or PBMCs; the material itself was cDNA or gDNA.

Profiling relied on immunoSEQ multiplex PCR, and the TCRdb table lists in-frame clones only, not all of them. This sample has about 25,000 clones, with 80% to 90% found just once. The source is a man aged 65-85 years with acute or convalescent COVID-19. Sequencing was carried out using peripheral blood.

CDR3 in DNA: TGTGCCAGCAGCCCTCAGGGAAGGAAGACTGAAGCTTTCTTT. This translates into CASSPQGRKTEAFF. V usage is TRBV7-2 and J usage is TRBJ1-1, with D tentatively TRBD1 (5 bases). The germline gives CDR1 SGHTA, CDR2 FQGNSA. The length of the CDR3 is 14 residues. The germline V and J ends were trimmed by 5 bases and 5 bases, with 15 bases remaining between them.